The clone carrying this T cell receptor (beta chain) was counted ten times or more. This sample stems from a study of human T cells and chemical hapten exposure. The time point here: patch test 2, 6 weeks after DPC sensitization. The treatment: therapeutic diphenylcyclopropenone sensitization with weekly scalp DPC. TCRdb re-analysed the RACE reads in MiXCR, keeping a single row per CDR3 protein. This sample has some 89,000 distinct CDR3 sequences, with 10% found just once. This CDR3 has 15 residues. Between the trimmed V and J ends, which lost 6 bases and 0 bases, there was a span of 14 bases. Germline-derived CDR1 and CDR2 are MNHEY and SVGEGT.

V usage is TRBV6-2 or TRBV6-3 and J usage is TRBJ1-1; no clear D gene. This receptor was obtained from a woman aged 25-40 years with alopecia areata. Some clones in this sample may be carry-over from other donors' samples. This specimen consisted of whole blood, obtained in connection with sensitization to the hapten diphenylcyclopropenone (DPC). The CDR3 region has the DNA TGTGCCAGCAGCCGATCTGGACTAATGAACACTGAAGCTTTCTTT. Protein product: CASSRSGLMNTEAFF.